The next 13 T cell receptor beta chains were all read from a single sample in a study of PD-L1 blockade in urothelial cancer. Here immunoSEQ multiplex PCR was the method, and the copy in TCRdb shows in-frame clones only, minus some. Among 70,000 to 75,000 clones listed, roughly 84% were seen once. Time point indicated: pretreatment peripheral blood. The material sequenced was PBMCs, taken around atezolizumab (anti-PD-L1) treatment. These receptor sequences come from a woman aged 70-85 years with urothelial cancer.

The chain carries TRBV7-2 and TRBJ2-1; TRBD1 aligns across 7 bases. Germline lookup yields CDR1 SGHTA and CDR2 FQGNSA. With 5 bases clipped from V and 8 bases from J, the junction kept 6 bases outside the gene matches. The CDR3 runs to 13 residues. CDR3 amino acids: CASSLTGLDEQFF. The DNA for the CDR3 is TGTGCCAGCAGCCTGACAGGGTTGGATGAGCAGTTCTTC.

CDR3 coding DNA: TGTGCCAGCAGCTTAACGGGTCCAAGCGGGACGAGACCCATTAGCACAGATACGCAGTATTTT. This sequence encodes CASSLTGPSGTRPISTDTQYF. The rearrangement uses TRBV7-3 and TRBJ2-3, with 7 nucleotides matching TRBD2. The CDR3 extends over 21 amino acids. J lost 0 bases, V lost 0 bases, and 18 bases had no gene match. Germline V gene data show CDR1 as SGHTA and CDR2 as FQGTGA.

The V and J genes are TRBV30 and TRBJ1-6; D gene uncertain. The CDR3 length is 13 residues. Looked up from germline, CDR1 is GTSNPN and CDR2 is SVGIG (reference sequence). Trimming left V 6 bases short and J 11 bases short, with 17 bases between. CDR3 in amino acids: CACWKLEGTPLHF. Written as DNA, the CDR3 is TGTGCCTGTTGGAAGCTGGAGGGTACACCCCTCCACTTT.

The CDR3 loop is CASSLDFGQGYEQYF. CDR3 nucleotide sequence: TGTGCCAGCAGCTTGGATTTCGGACAGGGCTACGAGCAGTACTTC. The chain links TRBV5-4 to TRBJ2-7; 8 nucleotides align to TRBD1. Germline V gene lookup returns CDR1 SGHNT and CDR2 YYREEE (reference sequence). Losses at the gene ends were 0 bases for V and 3 bases for J; bases not matched to a gene: 5. The CDR3 runs 15 residues.

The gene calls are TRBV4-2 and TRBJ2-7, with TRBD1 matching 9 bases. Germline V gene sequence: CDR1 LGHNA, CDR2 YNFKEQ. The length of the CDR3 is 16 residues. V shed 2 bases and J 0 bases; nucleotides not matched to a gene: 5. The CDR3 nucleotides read TGTGCCAGCAGCCAAACAGGGGGCGACCTCTCCTACGAGCAGTACTTC. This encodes CASSQTGGDLSYEQYF.

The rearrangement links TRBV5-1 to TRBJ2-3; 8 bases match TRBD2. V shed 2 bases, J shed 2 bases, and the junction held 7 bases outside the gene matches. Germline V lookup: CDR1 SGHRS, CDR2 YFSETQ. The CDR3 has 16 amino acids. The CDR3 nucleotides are TGCGCCAGCAGCTTAAGAGCGGGGGCCCACACAGATACGCAGTATTTT. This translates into CASSLRAGAHTDTQYF.

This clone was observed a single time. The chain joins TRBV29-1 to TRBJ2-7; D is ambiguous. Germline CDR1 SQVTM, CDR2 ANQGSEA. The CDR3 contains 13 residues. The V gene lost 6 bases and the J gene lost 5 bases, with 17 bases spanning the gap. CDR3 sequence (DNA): TGCAGCGTCCTGGGCGTCAACCCGAACGAGCAGTACTTC. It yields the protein CSVLGVNPNEQYF.

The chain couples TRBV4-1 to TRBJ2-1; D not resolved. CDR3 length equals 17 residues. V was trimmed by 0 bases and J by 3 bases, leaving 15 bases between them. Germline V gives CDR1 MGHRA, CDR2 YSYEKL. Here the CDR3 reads CASSQEGSLEFYNEQFF. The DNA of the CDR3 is TGCGCCAGCAGCCAAGAAGGCAGTCTAGAATTCTACAATGAGCAGTTCTTC.

The CDR3 DNA is TGTGCCAGCAGCTCCCCCAAGGGCTTGCTAGGGGGAATGAACACTGAAGCTTTCTTT. Its translation is CASSSPKGLLGGMNTEAFF. The chain couples TRBV11-2 to TRBJ1-1, with D tentatively TRBD1 (6 bases). V lost 4 bases and J 0 bases, leaving 24 bases between the germline ends. Germline CDR1 SGHAT, CDR2 FQNNGV. The CDR3 is 19 amino acids.

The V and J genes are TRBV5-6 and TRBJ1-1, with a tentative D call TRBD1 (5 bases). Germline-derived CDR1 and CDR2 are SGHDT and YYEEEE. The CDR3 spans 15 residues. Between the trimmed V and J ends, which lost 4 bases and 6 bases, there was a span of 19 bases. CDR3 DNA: TGTGCCAGCAGCGCTACTATAGGGGTGGTCGCTGAAGCTTTCTTT. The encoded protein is CASSATIGVVAEAFF.

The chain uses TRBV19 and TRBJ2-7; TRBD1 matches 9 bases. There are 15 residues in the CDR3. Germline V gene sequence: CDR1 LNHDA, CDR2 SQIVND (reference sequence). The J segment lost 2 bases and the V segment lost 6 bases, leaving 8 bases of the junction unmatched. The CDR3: CASSSFGTGPYEQYF. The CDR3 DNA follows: TGTGCCAGTAGCTCGTTTGGGACAGGGCCCTACGAGCAGTACTTC.

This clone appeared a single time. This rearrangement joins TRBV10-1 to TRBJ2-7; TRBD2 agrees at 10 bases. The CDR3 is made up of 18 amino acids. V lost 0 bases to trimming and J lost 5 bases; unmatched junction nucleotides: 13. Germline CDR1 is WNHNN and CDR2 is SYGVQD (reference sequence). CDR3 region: CASSESTRASGSRDEQYF. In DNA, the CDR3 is TGCGCCAGCAGTGAGTCGACTCGGGCTAGCGGGAGTAGGGACGAGCAGTACTTC.

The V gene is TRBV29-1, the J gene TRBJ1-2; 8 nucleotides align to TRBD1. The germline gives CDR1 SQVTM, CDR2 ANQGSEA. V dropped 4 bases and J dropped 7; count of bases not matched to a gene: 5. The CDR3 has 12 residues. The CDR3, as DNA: TGCAGCGTTGTCGCACAGGGGGTTGGCTACACCTTC. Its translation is CSVVAQGVGYTF.